The rows below give T cell receptor beta chains drawn from one sample of a study of blood T cell repertoires in COVID-19. Sequencing used immunoSEQ multiplex PCR; TCRdb keeps in-frame clones, though not all of them. The data contain approximately 290,000 clones, 80% to 85% of them singletons. The specimen was peripheral blood. These receptors all come from a person aged 65 to 79 with COVID-19, enrolled during active disease. The CDR3 runs from the conserved cysteine through the conserved F or W. The D gene is left open where the match is weak. A row's size may be missing; if present it is once, few, many or a size class.

.	TRBV19	16	TRBJ2-7	TRBD2	CASSIQASGRLNEQYF	TGTGCCAGTAGTATCCAAGCCAGCGGGAGACTCAACGAGCAGTACTTC
.	TRBV19	15	TRBJ1-4	.	CASSMGVQFREKLFF	TGTGCCAGTAGTATGGGTGTACAGTTTAGAGAAAAACTGTTTTTT
.	TRBV5-6	13	TRBJ1-2	TRBD1	CASQFRQGRGYTF	TGTGCCAGCCAATTCCGACAGGGTCGGGGCTACACCTTC
.	TRBV20-1	11	TRBJ2-7	.	CSARRGREQYF	TGCAGTGCTCGGCGGGGAAGGGAGCAGTACTTC
.	TRBV4-3	16	TRBJ1-1	TRBD1	CASSQDTGGLSPEAFF	TGCGCCAGCAGCCAAGATACAGGGGGCTTATCGCCTGAAGCTTTCTTT
few	TRBV2	13	TRBJ2-3	.	CASNEIGTDTQYF	TGTGCCAGCAACGAGATAGGCACAGATACGCAGTATTTT
.	TRBV9	15	TRBJ1-3	.	CASSERVSSGNTIYF	TGTGCCAGCAGCGAGAGAGTTAGCTCTGGAAACACCATATATTTT
few	TRBV5-4	15	TRBJ2-1	TRBD1	CASSRRRGQDNEQFF	TGTGCCAGCAGCCGCCGGAGAGGACAGGACAATGAGCAGTTCTTC
.	TRBV2	13	TRBJ1-4	.	CASMSNREGKLFF	TGTGCCAGCATGTCGAACAGGGAGGGAAAACTGTTTTTT
.	TRBV18	15	TRBJ2-1	TRBD1	CASSPRQGDHNEQFF	TGTGCCAGCTCACCGAGACAGGGGGATCACAATGAGCAGTTCTTC
.	TRBV7-6	16	TRBJ2-2	.	CASSLILAPNTGELFF	TGTGCCAGCAGCTTAATCCTAGCGCCCAACACCGGGGAGCTGTTTTTT
.	TRBV24-1	14	TRBJ2-7	.	CATSGAGHWDEQYF	TGTGCCACCAGTGGTGCGGGGCACTGGGACGAGCAGTACTTC
.	TRBV19	13	TRBJ2-1	.	CASSPDRGNEQFF	TGTGCCAGTAGCCCCGACCGGGGGAATGAGCAGTTCTTC
.	TRBV27	17	TRBJ2-3	TRBD2	CASRVGTSGFYTDTQYF	TGTGCCAGCAGAGTTGGAACTAGCGGGTTTTACACAGATACGCAGTATTTT
.	TRBV11-2	14	TRBJ2-5	TRBD2	CASSRPGLAPPQYF	TGTGCCAGCAGCCGTCCGGGACTAGCTCCCCCCCAGTACTTC
.	TRBV24-1	16	TRBJ2-3	TRBD1	CATSDATGLGADTQYF	TGTGCCACCAGTGATGCGACAGGGCTGGGTGCAGATACGCAGTATTTT
.	TRBV13	13	TRBJ1-3	.	CASSYPSGNTIYF	TGTGCCAGCAGCTATCCTTCGGGAAACACCATATATTTT
.	TRBV19	13	TRBJ2-1	TRBD1	CASKGTGHNEQFF	TGTGCCAGTAAGGGGACAGGGCACAATGAGCAGTTCTTC
.	TRBV7-9	14	TRBJ2-1	.	CASSFIGRDNEQFF	TGTGCCAGCAGCTTCATAGGCAGGGACAATGAGCAGTTCTTC
.	TRBV10-3	15	TRBJ2-5	.	CAIRAAGGDQETQYF	TGTGCCATCAGAGCAGCGGGCGGAGACCAAGAGACCCAGTACTTC
.	TRBV5-4	15	TRBJ2-4	.	CASSYDGIIRDIQYF	TGTGCCAGCAGCTACGACGGCATCATCAGGGACATTCAGTACTTC
.	TRBV3-1/TRBV3-2	14	TRBJ1-6	TRBD1	CASSATGDGSPLHF	TGTGCCAGCAGCGCTACAGGGGACGGCTCACCCCTCCACTTT